These 4 T cell receptor beta chains share one sample of origin, sequenced in a study of T cell changes during pregnancy in multiple sclerosis. This table comes from immunoSEQ multiplex PCR, and its TCRdb copy is limited to in-frame clones, with some not included. Found here are tens of thousands of clones, roughly 89% of them singletons; the top ten hold around 2%. The sample here was peripheral blood, taken in the second trimester of pregnancy. These TCRs come from a female donor with multiple sclerosis, enrolled in a pregnancy study.

J is TRBJ2-3 and V is TRBV2; the match to TRBD1 covers 9 bases. The CDR3 length is 15 residues. The J segment lost 6 bases and the V segment lost 7 bases, leaving 11 bases of the junction unmatched. Germline V lookup: CDR1 SNHLY, CDR2 FYNNEI. CDR3 bases: TGTGCCAGCAAGGTAACGGGACAGGGTCCTGATACGCAGTATTTT. Translating gives CASKVTGQGPDTQYF.

The genes are TRBV13 and TRBJ2-1; 7 positions match TRBD1. Unmatched junction bases numbered 0, after V lost 4 bases and J lost 3 bases. This CDR3 comprises 13 residues. The germline V gene encodes CDR1 PRHDT and CDR2 FYEKMQ (reference sequence). CDR3 sequence reads: CASSYRGYNEQFF. The DNA for the CDR3 is TGTGCCAGCAGCTACAGGGGCTACAATGAGCAGTTCTTC.

This sequence joins TRBV18 and TRBJ1-1; possible D gene TRBD1, 5 bases. With 4 bases removed from V and 5 bases from J, the gap between germline ends came to 14 bases. The CDR3 has 14 residues. Germline values: CDR1 KGHSH, CDR2 LQKENI. The CDR3 here is CASSQGGVGTEAFF. DNA for the CDR3: TGTGCCAGCTCACAAGGAGGGGTGGGAACTGAAGCTTTCTTT.

The chain couples TRBV4-1 to TRBJ2-6; 8 nucleotides align to TRBD1. The length of the CDR3 is 18 residues. V lost 6 bases, J lost 1 base, and 11 bases stayed unmatched. Germline assignment: CDR1 MGHRA and CDR2 YSYEKL. CDR3 in amino acids: CASRQIRTGRSGANVLTF. The CDR3 coding sequence is TGCGCCAGCAGGCAGATACGGACAGGGAGATCTGGGGCCAACGTCCTGACTTTC.